The clone carrying this T cell receptor beta chain was recorded once. This sample is drawn from a study of human T cells and chemical hapten exposure. TCRdb re-analysed the RACE reads in MiXCR, keeping a single row per CDR3 protein. The sample records 300,000 to 450,000 distinct CDR3 sequences, 4.5% to 6% being singletons. Time point denoted: pre-sensitization, week 0. The treatment denotes: therapeutic diphenylcyclopropenone sensitization with weekly scalp DPC. From germline, CDR1 is SGHNT and CDR2 YYREEE (reference sequence). The CDR3 is 14 amino acids. V lost 3 bases, J lost 2 bases, and 12 bases lay in between.

V and J are TRBV5-4 and TRBJ2-7, with D possibly being TRBD1 (6 bases). The sequencing here drew on whole blood, taken in connection with sensitization to the hapten diphenylcyclopropenone (DPC). The TCR originated in a woman in her forties or fifties with alopecia areata. Some clones in this sample may be carry-over from other donors' samples. The CDR3: CASSSKGHPYEQYF. The CDR3 DNA reads TGTGCCAGCAGCTCGAAGGGACACCCCTACGAGCAGTACTTC. The whole variable domain, remainder taken from reference TRBV5-4 and TRBJ2-7, is ETGVTQSPTHLIKTRGQQVTLRCSSQSGHNTVSWYQQALGQGPQFIFQYYREEENGRGNFPPRFSGLQFPNYSSELNVNALELDDSALYLCASSSKGHPYEQYFGPGTRLTVT.